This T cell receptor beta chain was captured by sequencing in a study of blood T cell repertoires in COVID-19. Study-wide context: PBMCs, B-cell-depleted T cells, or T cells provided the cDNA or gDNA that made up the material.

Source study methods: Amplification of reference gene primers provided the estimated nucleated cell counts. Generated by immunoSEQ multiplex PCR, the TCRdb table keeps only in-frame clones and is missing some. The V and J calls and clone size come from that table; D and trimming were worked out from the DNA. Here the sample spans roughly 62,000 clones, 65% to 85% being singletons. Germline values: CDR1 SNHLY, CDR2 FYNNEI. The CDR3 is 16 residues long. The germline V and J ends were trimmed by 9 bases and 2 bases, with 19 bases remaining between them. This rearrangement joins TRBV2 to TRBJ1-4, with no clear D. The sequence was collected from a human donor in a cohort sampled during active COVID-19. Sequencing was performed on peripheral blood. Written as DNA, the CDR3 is TGTGCCAGTTCCCCCGGGTCCTTAGGCACTAATGAAAAACTGTTTTTT. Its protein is CASSPGSLGTNEKLFF.